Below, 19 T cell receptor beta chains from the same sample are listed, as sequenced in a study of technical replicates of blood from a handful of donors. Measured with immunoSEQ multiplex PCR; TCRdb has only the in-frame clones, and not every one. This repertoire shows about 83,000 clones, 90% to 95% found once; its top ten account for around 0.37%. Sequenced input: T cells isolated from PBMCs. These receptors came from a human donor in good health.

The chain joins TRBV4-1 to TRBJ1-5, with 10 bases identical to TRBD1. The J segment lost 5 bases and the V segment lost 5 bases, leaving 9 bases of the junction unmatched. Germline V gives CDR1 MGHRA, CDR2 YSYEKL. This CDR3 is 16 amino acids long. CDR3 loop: CASSFRQGARDQPQHF. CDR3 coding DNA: TGCGCCAGCAGCTTCCGACAGGGGGCGAGGGATCAGCCCCAGCATTTT.

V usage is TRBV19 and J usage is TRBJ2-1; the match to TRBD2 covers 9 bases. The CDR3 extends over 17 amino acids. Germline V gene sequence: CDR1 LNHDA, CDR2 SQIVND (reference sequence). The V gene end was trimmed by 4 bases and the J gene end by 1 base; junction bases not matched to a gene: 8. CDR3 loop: CASSKGAGGLSYNEQFF. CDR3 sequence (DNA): TGTGCCAGTAGTAAGGGAGCGGGAGGCCTATCCTACAATGAGCAGTTCTTC.

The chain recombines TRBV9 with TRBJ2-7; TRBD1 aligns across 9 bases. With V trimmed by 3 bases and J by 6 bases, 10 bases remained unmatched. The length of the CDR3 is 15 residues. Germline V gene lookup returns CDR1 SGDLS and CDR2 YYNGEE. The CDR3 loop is CASSGSGTGSSEQYF. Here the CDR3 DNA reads TGTGCCAGCAGCGGATCCGGGACAGGGAGCTCCGAGCAGTACTTC. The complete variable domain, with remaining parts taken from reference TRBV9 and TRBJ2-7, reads DSGVTQTPKHLITATGQRVTLRCSPRSGDLSVYWYQQSLDQGLQFLIQYYNGEERAKGNILERFSAQQFPDLHSELNLSSLELGDSALYFCASSGSGTGSSEQYFGPGTRLTVT.

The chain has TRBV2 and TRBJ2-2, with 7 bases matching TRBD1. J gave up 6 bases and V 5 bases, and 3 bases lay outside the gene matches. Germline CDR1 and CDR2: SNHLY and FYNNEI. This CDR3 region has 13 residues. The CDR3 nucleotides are TGTGCCAGCAGTTCACAGGGGCCCGGGGAGCTGTTTTTT. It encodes CASSSQGPGELFF.

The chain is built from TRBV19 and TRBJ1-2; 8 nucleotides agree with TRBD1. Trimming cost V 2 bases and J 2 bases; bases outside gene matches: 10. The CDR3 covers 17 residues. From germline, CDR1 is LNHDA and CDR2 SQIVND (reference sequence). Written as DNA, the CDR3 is TGTGCCAGTAGTATACGACAGGGGCCGGGGGCGAACTATGGCTACACCTTC. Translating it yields CASSIRQGPGANYGYTF.

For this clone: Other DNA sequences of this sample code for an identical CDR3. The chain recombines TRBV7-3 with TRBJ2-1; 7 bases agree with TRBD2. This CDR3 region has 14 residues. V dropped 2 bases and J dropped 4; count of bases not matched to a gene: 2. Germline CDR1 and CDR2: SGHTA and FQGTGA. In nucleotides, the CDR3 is TGTGCCAGCAGCTTAGCGGGAGCTTACAATGAGCAGTTCTTC. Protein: CASSLAGAYNEQFF.

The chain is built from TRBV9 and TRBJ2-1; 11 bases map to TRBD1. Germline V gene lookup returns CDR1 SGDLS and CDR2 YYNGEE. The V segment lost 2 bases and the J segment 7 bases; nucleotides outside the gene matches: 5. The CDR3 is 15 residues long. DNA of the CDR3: TGTGCCAGCAGCGTCGGACAGGGGGCGGGAAATGAGCAGTTCTTC. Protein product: CASSVGQGAGNEQFF. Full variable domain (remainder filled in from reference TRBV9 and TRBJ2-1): DSGVTQTPKHLITATGQRVTLRCSPRSGDLSVYWYQQSLDQGLQFLIQYYNGEERAKGNILERFSAQQFPDLHSELNLSSLELGDSALYFCASSVGQGAGNEQFFGPGTRLTVL.

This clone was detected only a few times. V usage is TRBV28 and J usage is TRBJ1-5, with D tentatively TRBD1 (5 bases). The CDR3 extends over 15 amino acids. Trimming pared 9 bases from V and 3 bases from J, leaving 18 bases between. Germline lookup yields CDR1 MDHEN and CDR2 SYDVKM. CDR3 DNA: TGTGCCAGTTCAGGGTCCCAAGTATACAATCAGCCCCAGCATTTT. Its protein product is CASSGSQVYNQPQHF.

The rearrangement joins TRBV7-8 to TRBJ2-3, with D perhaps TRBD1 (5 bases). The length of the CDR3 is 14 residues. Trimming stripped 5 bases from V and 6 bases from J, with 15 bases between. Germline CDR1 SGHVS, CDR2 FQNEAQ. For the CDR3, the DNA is TGTGCCAGCAGCGGGCTGGGGCAGGCCGATACGCAGTATTTT. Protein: CASSGLGQADTQYF.

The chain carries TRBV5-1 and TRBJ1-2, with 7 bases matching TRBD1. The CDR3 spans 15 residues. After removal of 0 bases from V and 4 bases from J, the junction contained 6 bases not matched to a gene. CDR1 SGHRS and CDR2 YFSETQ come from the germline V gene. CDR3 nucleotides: TGCGCCAGCAGCTTGGGACAGGGCCCTATCTATGGCTACACCTTC. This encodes CASSLGQGPIYGYTF.

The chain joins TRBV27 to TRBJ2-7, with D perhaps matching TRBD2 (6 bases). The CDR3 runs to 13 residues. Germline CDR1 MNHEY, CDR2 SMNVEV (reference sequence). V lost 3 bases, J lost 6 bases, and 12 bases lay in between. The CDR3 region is CASSFFYSGEQYF. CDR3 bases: TGTGCCAGCAGTTTCTTCTATAGCGGCGAGCAGTACTTC.

CDR3 amino acids: CASSLGQGVFEQYF. CDR3 nucleotides: TGTGCCAGCAGTTTAGGGCAGGGGGTATTCGAGCAGTACTTC. V usage is TRBV6-5 and J usage is TRBJ2-7; TRBD1 matches at 7 bases. The V segment lost 4 bases and the J segment 6 bases; nucleotides outside the gene matches: 9. Looked up from germline, CDR1 is MNHEY and CDR2 is SVGAGI. This CDR3 is built from 14 residues.

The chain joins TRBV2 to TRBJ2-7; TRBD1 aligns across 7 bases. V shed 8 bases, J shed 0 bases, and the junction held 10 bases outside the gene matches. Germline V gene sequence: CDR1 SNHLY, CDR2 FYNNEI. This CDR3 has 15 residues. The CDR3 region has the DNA TGTGCCAGCTATCCGGGACAGTCTTTCTCCTACGAGCAGTACTTC. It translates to CASYPGQSFSYEQYF. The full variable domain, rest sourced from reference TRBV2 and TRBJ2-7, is EPEVTQTPSHQVTQMGQEVILRCVPISNHLYFYWYRQILGQKVEFLVSFYNNEISEKSEIFDDQFSVERPDGSNFTLKIRSTKLEDSAMYFCASYPGQSFSYEQYFGPGTRLTVT.

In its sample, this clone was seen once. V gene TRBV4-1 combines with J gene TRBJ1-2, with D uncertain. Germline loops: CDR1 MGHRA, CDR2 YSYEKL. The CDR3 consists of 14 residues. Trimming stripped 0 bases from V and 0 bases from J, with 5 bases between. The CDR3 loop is CASSQDSANYGYTF. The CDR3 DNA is TGCGCCAGCAGCCAAGATTCGGCTAACTATGGCTACACCTTC.

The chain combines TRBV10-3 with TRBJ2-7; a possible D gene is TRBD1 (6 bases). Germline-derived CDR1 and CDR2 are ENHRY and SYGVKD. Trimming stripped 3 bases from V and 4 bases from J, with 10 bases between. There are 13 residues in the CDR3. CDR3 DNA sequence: TGTGCCATCAGTGACAGGGGAAGGTACGAGCAGTACTTC. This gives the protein CAISDRGRYEQYF.

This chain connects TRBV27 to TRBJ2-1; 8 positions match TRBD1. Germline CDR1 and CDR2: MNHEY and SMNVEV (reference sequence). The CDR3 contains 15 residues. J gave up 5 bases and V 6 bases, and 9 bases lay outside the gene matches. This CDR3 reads CASRTGTGPHNEQFF. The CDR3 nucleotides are TGTGCCAGCAGGACAGGGACAGGCCCTCACAATGAGCAGTTCTTC.

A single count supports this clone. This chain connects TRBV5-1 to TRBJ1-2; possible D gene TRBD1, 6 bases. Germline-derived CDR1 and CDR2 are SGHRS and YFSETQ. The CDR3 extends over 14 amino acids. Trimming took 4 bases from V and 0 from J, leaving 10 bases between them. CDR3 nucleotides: TGCGCCAGCAGCCGGGACACTTCTAACTATGGCTACACCTTC. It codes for CASSRDTSNYGYTF.

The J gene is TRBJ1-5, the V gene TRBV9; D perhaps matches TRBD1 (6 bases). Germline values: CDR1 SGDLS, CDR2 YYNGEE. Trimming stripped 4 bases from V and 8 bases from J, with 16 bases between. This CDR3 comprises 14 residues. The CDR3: CASSRTGSSEPQHF. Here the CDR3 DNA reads TGTGCCAGCAGCCGAACAGGGTCCTCGGAGCCCCAGCATTTT.

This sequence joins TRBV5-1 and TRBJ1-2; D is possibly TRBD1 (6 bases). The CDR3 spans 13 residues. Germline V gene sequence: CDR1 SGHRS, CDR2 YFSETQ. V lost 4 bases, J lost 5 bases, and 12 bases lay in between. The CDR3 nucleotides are TGCGCCAGCAGCCCGGACAGCAATTATGGCTACACCTTC. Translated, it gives CASSPDSNYGYTF.